The clone carrying this TCR beta chain showed up just a few times. V lost 5 bases and J lost 7; bases outside the gene matches: 9. CDR1 and CDR2 from the germline V gene are SNHLY and FYNNEI. CDR3 size: 15 residues. In the authors' methods: Estimation of nucleated cell counts relied on the amplification of reference gene primers. Repertoires were generated with immunoSEQ multiplex PCR, while TCRdb's copy carries only in-frame clones and drops some. From that table come the V and J calls and clone size; the DNA was used to work out D and trimming. Of about 140,000 clones listed, 70% to 90% are singletons. These data originate in a study of blood T cell repertoires in COVID-19. As for the study in general: Samples taken during acute and convalescent COVID-19 were collected in the United States, Italy and Spain. PBMCs, B-cell-depleted T cells, or T cells provided the cDNA or gDNA that made up the material.

The chain recombines TRBV2 with TRBJ2-1, with TRBD2 matching over 9 bases. The source of this sequence is a woman aged 55-70 years with acute or convalescent COVID-19. Material: peripheral blood. The CDR3 spells CASSFGGGAGNEQFF. CDR3 DNA sequence: TGTGCCAGCAGTTTCGGCGGGGGGGCGGGAAATGAGCAGTTCTTC.